The 32 T cell receptor beta chains below were found in one sample sequenced in a study of pediatric ulcerative colitis. The rectum was sampled with one to two pinch biopsies at colonoscopy. The protocol was immunoSEQ multiplex PCR, while the TCRdb copy is restricted to in-frame clones and leaves out a portion. The data hold around 13,000 clones, with 70% to 80% observed a single time. Sequencing was performed on gut tissue. Every receptor here comes from a boy younger than 18 who was a control in a study of pediatric ulcerative colitis.

The CDR3 here is CASSIRQGANYEQYV. The CDR3 DNA reads as TGTGCCAGTAGTATCAGACAGGGGGCAAATTACGAGCAGTACGTC. The V and J genes are TRBV19 and TRBJ2-7; 10 bases match TRBD1. CDR1 and CDR2 from the germline V gene are LNHDA and SQIVND (reference sequence). V dropped 3 bases and J dropped 4; count of bases not matched to a gene: 6. The CDR3 sequence is 15 residues long.

The chain joins TRBV19 to TRBJ1-4; no clear D. Deletions cut 5 bases from V and 7 bases from J, with 20 bases between. In germline, CDR1 is LNHDA, CDR2 SQIVND (reference sequence). This CDR3 spans 16 amino acids. The CDR3 loop reads CASSPLGQVHSEKLFF. The CDR3 region has the DNA TGTGCCAGTAGTCCCCTTGGGCAGGTCCATAGTGAAAAACTGTTTTTT.

This sequence joins TRBV15 and TRBJ1-5; D may be TRBD1 (5 bases). This CDR3 has 18 residues. Deletions cut 0 bases from V and 2 bases from J, with 17 bases between. Germline loops: CDR1 LNHNV, CDR2 YYDKDF (reference sequence). CDR3 sequence: CATSRDSPGRAGNQPQHF. CDR3 nucleotides: TGTGCCACCAGCAGAGATTCCCCGGGCAGGGCTGGCAATCAGCCCCAGCATTTT.

The chain is built from TRBV11-3 and TRBJ2-2; no clear D gene. CDR3 size: 13 residues. V lost 5 bases, J lost 7 bases, and 11 bases lay in between. In germline, CDR1 is SGHNT, CDR2 YENEEA. The chain's CDR3 is CASSQINGGELFF. For the CDR3, the DNA is TGTGCCAGCAGCCAAATTAACGGCGGGGAGCTGTTTTTT.

The chain carries TRBV5-1 and TRBJ2-7, with D possibly being TRBD1 (5 bases). The V gene lost 4 bases and the J gene lost 5 bases, with 16 bases spanning the gap. In germline, CDR1 is SGHRS, CDR2 YFSETQ. The CDR3 runs 14 residues. CDR3 protein: CASSPDTLGNEQYF. CDR3 nucleotide sequence: TGCGCCAGCAGCCCGGACACCCTAGGGAACGAGCAGTACTTC.

The chain is built from TRBV11-3 and TRBJ1-4; possibly TRBD1 for D (6 bases). The CDR3 has 14 residues. Trimming left V 2 bases short and J 7 bases short, with 11 bases between. Germline CDR1 SGHNT, CDR2 YENEEA. CDR3 residues: CASSLPGQPEKLFF. CDR3 bases: TGTGCCAGCAGCTTACCAGGACAGCCTGAAAAACTGTTTTTT. The full variable domain, completed using reference TRBV11-3 and TRBJ1-4, is EAGVVQSPRYKIIEKKQPVAFWCNPISGHNTLYWYLQNLGQGPELLIRYENEEAVDDSQLPKDRFSAERLKGVDSTLKIQPAELGDSAVYLCASSLPGQPEKLFFGSGTQLSVL.

This clone was seen a handful of times. The gene calls are TRBV2 and TRBJ2-1, with 12 nucleotides matching TRBD2. The CDR3 totals 16 residues. CDR1 SNHLY and CDR2 FYNNEI come from the germline V gene. V dropped 6 bases and J dropped 2; count of bases not matched to a gene: 5. This CDR3 reads CASRALAGGPYNEQFF. The CDR3 bases are TGTGCCAGCAGGGCTCTAGCGGGAGGGCCCTACAATGAGCAGTTCTTC. Variable domain in full (rest from reference TRBV2 and TRBJ2-1): EPEVTQTPSHQVTQMGQEVILRCVPISNHLYFYWYRQILGQKVEFLVSFYNNEISEKSEIFDDQFSVERPDGSNFTLKIRSTKLEDSAMYFCASRALAGGPYNEQFFGPGTRLTVL.

This chain links TRBV2 with TRBJ1-5; D gene uncertain. Germline loops: CDR1 SNHLY, CDR2 FYNNEI. CDR3 length: 12 amino acids. Deletions cut 5 bases from V and 3 bases from J, with 5 bases between. The CDR3: CASSTANQPQHF. The DNA for the CDR3 is TGTGCCAGCAGTACAGCCAATCAGCCCCAGCATTTT.

In this sample, this clone turned up once. This chain connects TRBV28 to TRBJ2-7; D gene ambiguous. Trimming shortened V by 4 bases and J by 2 bases, and 9 bases separated the two germline ends. CDR3 length equals 13 residues. Per the germline V gene, CDR1 is MDHEN and CDR2 is SYDVKM. The CDR3 nucleotides read TGTGCCAGCAGTTCAGGCATCACCTACGAGCAGTACTTC. This codes for CASSSGITYEQYF.

This clone was counted a single time. The V and J genes are TRBV16 and TRBJ2-1; D is unclear. CDR1 is KGHSY and CDR2 is FQNENV in the germline V gene. The CDR3 extends over 15 amino acids. Trimming took off 0 bases at V and 7 bases at J, with 13 bases between the two ends. CDR3 nucleotides: TGTGCCAGCAGCCAATCCCGGCTCTTCGGGAATGAGCAGTTCTTC. This sequence encodes CASSQSRLFGNEQFF.

The chain uses TRBV25-1 and TRBJ2-7; no clear D. CDR3 length: 9 amino acids. CDR1 MGHDK and CDR2 SYGVNS come from the germline V gene. The ends were cut back, 11 bases at V and 6 bases at J, with 8 bases in the middle. For the CDR3, the DNA is TGTGCCTGGACGGTCGAGCAGTACGTC. It specifies CAWTVEQYV.

The chain is built from TRBV28 and TRBJ2-7, with TRBD2 matching 11 bases. The V gene's germline CDR1 is MDHEN and CDR2 SYDVKM. The ends lost 10 bases at V and 3 bases at J; junction bases unmatched: 8. The CDR3 is 14 residues long. The CDR3 DNA sequence: TGTGCCACCTATCGGACTAGCGGGCACTACGAGCAGTACGTC. Protein product: CATYRTSGHYEQYV.

The chain is built from TRBV6-6 and TRBJ2-5, with 7 bases identical to TRBD1. Germline CDR1 is MNHNY and CDR2 is SVGAGI (reference sequence). The CDR3 runs to 14 residues. Losses at the gene ends were 7 bases for V and 2 bases for J; bases not matched to a gene: 7. CDR3 bases: TGTGCCAGCACCAAAGGGGGCTTACAAGAGACCCAGTACTTC. Residues: CASTKGGLQETQYF.

The chain is built from TRBV19 and TRBJ2-6, with D maybe TRBD1 (5 bases). Trimming shortened V by 1 base and J by 7 bases, and 11 bases separated the two germline ends. The CDR3 loop spans 15 amino acids. Germline V gene lookup returns CDR1 LNHDA and CDR2 SQIVND (reference sequence). DNA of the CDR3: TGTGCCAGTAGTATAGGGTGGCAGGGAGCCAACGTCCTGACTTTC. Translated: CASSIGWQGANVLTF.

This sequence joins TRBV10-2 and TRBJ2-2; 10 bases are a match to TRBD2. The CDR3 spans 15 residues. The trim removed 6 bases at V and 0 bases at J, leaving 1 base unmatched. Germline CDR1 and CDR2: WSHSY and SAAADI. CDR3 protein: CASRLAGANTGELFF. The CDR3 DNA reads as TGCGCCAGCAGGCTAGCGGGAGCGAACACCGGGGAGCTGTTTTTT.

This clone appeared a few times. In the same sample, other DNA sequences code for this CDR3. The chain couples TRBV7-8 to TRBJ2-1, with no clear D. The ends were cut back, 5 bases at V and 9 bases at J, with 11 bases in the middle. Germline CDR1 and CDR2: SGHVS and FQNEAQ. The CDR3 loop spans 12 amino acids. The CDR3 sequence is CASSPSGSEQFF. The DNA of the CDR3 is TGTGCCAGCAGCCCGTCGGGCTCTGAGCAGTTCTTC. Full variable domain (outside the CDR3, taken from reference TRBV7-8 and TRBJ2-1): GAGVSQSPRYKVAKRGQDVALRCDPISGHVSLFWYQQALGQGPEFLTYFQNEAQLDKSGLPSDRFFAERPEGSVSTLKIQRTQQEDSAVYLCASSPSGSEQFFGPGTRLTVL.

This chain uses TRBV4-2 with TRBJ2-3; D perhaps matches TRBD2 (5 bases). CDR1 and CDR2 from the germline V gene are LGHNA and YNFKEQ. The CDR3 loop spans 17 amino acids. The V gene lost 0 bases and the J gene lost 3 bases, with 16 bases spanning the gap. The CDR3 bases are TGTGCCAGCAGCCAAGAATCCCCCGGGATGGGGACAGATACGCAGTATTTT. It specifies CASSQESPGMGTDTQYF.

The chain joins TRBV19 to TRBJ2-2, with D maybe TRBD1 (5 bases). This CDR3 spans 13 amino acids. The V gene's germline CDR1 is LNHDA and CDR2 SQIVND (reference sequence). V lost 0 bases and J lost 9, with 8 bases in between. CDR3 amino acids: CASSIDRVRELFF. The CDR3 nucleotides are TGTGCCAGTAGTATAGACAGGGTGAGGGAGCTGTTTTTT.

This clone was observed a few times. Other DNA variants within this sample encode the same CDR3. V gene TRBV29-1 combines with J gene TRBJ2-1; 8 bases are shared with TRBD2. Germline-derived CDR1 and CDR2 are SQVTM and ANQGSEA. The J segment lost 2 bases and the V segment lost 3 bases, leaving 3 bases of the junction unmatched. This CDR3 has 14 amino acids. The CDR3 nucleotides read TGCAGCGTTGATAGTAGCGGGACCTACAATGAGCAGTTCTTC. Protein sequence: CSVDSSGTYNEQFF.

The chain employs TRBV5-4 and TRBJ2-5; D is uncertain. The CDR3 runs 12 residues. Germline values: CDR1 SGHNT, CDR2 YYREEE (reference sequence). Trimming left V 4 bases short and J 3 bases short, with 7 bases between. The CDR3 is CASSRPKETQYF. The CDR3, as DNA: TGTGCCAGCAGCCGTCCCAAAGAGACCCAGTACTTC. The full variable domain, with the rest looked up from reference TRBV5-4 and TRBJ2-5, is ETGVTQSPTHLIKTRGQQVTLRCSSQSGHNTVSWYQQALGQGPQFIFQYYREEENGRGNFPPRFSGLQFPNYSSELNVNALELDDSALYLCASSRPKETQYFGPGTRLLVL.

The gene calls are TRBV5-8 and TRBJ2-1; 10 positions agree with TRBD2. Germline values: CDR1 SGHTS, CDR2 YDEGEE. V dropped 1 base and J dropped 8; count of bases not matched to a gene: 6. This CDR3 spans 15 amino acids. The CDR3 nucleotides are TGTGCCAGCAGCTTGAGCGGGAGGGCCGAGCATGAGCAGTTCTTC. Translation gives CASSLSGRAEHEQFF.

The table lists this clone with a count of one. Within the sample, other DNA sequences also encode this same CDR3. V gene TRBV5-1 combines with J gene TRBJ1-3; TRBD1 is a possible D gene (5 bases). CDR1 SGHRS and CDR2 YFSETQ come from the germline V gene. V was cut by 4 bases and J by 0 bases, with 14 bases left in between. The CDR3 is 16 residues long. Written as DNA, the CDR3 is TGCGCCAGCAGCGGGAGGGGCGGGAGCTCTGGAAACACCATATATTTT. Amino acid sequence: CASSGRGGSSGNTIYF. The variable domain in full, with the rest retrieved from reference TRBV5-1 and TRBJ1-3, is KAGVTQTPRYLIKTRGQQVTLSCSPISGHRSVSWYQQTPGQGLQFLFEYFSETQRNKGNFPGRFSGRQFSNSRSEMNVSTLELGDSALYLCASSGRGGSSGNTIYFGEGSWLTVV.

The chain carries TRBV7-6 and TRBJ2-7, with D perhaps TRBD1 or TRBD2 (5 bases each). The CDR3 has 14 amino acids. Trimming shortened V by 5 bases and J by 2 bases, and 13 bases separated the two germline ends. Germline-derived CDR1 and CDR2 are SGHVS and FNYEAQ. CDR3 DNA: TGTGCCAGCAGCCCTACGGGACGGACCTACGAGCAGTACTTC. As protein: CASSPTGRTYEQYF.

J is TRBJ2-5 and V is TRBV28; 9 nucleotides line up with TRBD1. CDR1 and CDR2 (germline): MDHEN, SYDVKM. The V segment lost 8 bases and the J segment 5 bases; nucleotides outside the gene matches: 9. There are 14 residues in the CDR3. The CDR3 spells CASSLTGGWETQYF. CDR3 bases: TGTGCCAGCTCCCTAACAGGGGGCTGGGAGACCCAGTACTTC.

The chain couples TRBV5-1 to TRBJ2-1; TRBD2 agrees at 9 bases. Germline V gene lookup returns CDR1 SGHRS and CDR2 YFSETQ. V was clipped by 0 bases and J by 7 bases; unmatched bases: 11. CDR3 size: 17 residues. CDR3 nucleotides: TGCGCCAGCAGCTTGGCCCCCCGAGCGGGAGGAGGTAATGAGCAGTTCTTC. Translated: CASSLAPRAGGGNEQFF.

The V call is TRBV5-1, the J call TRBJ2-5, with D possibly matching TRBD2 (6 bases). CDR1 and CDR2 from the germline V gene are SGHRS and YFSETQ. The CDR3 spans 13 residues. The V and J ends lost 3 bases and 9 bases respectively, with 15 bases between them. The CDR3 region is CASSSGTGKAQYF. CDR3 in DNA: TGCGCCAGCAGCTCCGGGACTGGGAAGGCCCAGTACTTC. Variable domain in full (rest from reference TRBV5-1 and TRBJ2-5): KAGVTQTPRYLIKTRGQQVTLSCSPISGHRSVSWYQQTPGQGLQFLFEYFSETQRNKGNFPGRFSGRQFSNSRSEMNVSTLELGDSALYLCASSSGTGKAQYFGPGTRLLVL.

This clone has only a few counts. V and J are TRBV2 and TRBJ1-5; TRBD1 matches at 7 bases. From germline, CDR1 is SNHLY and CDR2 FYNNEI. The CDR3 contains 14 residues. V lost 6 bases and J lost 4; bases outside the gene matches: 6. Here the CDR3 reads CASRDGTENQPQHF. CDR3 coding DNA: TGTGCCAGCAGAGACGGGACAGAAAATCAGCCCCAGCATTTT.

The chain couples TRBV30 to TRBJ1-4; tentatively, D is TRBD1 (6 bases). This CDR3 region has 16 residues. The germline CDR1 and CDR2 sequences are GTSNPN and SVGIG (reference sequence). Trimming stripped 2 bases from V and 6 bases from J, with 19 bases between. In DNA form, the CDR3 reads TGTGCCTGGAGTCCTGATTTGGGGGCTTACTATGAAAAACTGTTTTTT. Translated: CAWSPDLGAYYEKLFF.

J is TRBJ1-5 and V is TRBV29-1, with 7 positions matching TRBD1. After removal of 4 bases from V and 6 bases from J, the junction contained 6 bases not matched to a gene. CDR1 is SQVTM, CDR2 ANQGSEA, per germline. This CDR3 has 13 residues. This CDR3 is CSVAQGLSQPQHF. In DNA form, the CDR3 reads TGCAGCGTTGCACAGGGGTTGTCTCAGCCCCAGCATTTT.

The gene calls are TRBV14 and TRBJ1-2, with a possible D match to TRBD1 (6 bases). V dropped 3 bases and J dropped 8 bases, with 10 bases sitting between them. CDR1 and CDR2 (germline): SGHDN, FVKESK. CDR3 size: 12 residues. The CDR3 loop reads CASSHAGGGYTF. DNA of the CDR3: TGTGCCAGCAGCCATGCGGGGGGCGGCTACACCTTC.

V and J are TRBV10-3 and TRBJ2-6; 9 nucleotides match TRBD1. J was trimmed by 0 bases and V by 11 bases; bases with no gene match: 11. The CDR3 runs 17 residues. Germline V CDR1 and CDR2: ENHRY, SYGVKD. The CDR3 sequence is CASKGATGGSGANVLTF. DNA of the CDR3: TGTGCCTCCAAGGGGGCGACAGGGGGCTCTGGGGCCAACGTCCTGACTTTC.

This chain links TRBV19 with TRBJ2-7; maybe TRBD2 (5 bases). Trimming shortened V by 10 bases and J by 1 base, and 14 bases separated the two germline ends. Per the germline V gene, CDR1 is LNHDA and CDR2 is SQIVND (reference sequence). The CDR3 covers 13 residues. CDR3 in amino acids: CATGRTGSYEQYF. CDR3 nucleotides: TGTGCCACCGGCCGGACGGGATCCTACGAGCAGTACTTC.